These 5 T cell receptor beta chains originate from one sample sequenced in a study of blood T cell repertoires in COVID-19. Clones were sequenced by immunoSEQ multiplex PCR, and TCRdb holds only the in-frame ones, with some missing. The table includes about 440,000 clones, around 88% detected once. Sequenced material: peripheral blood. All receptors derive from a woman aged 45-65 years with COVID-19, enrolled during active disease.

The chain carries TRBV21-1 and TRBJ1-2; the table's TRBD1 call for D was not verified on the DNA. TRBV21-1 is an annotated pseudogene. This CDR3 comprises 18 residues. CDR3 amino acids: CASIKKRDIRLQNYGYTF. The DNA for the CDR3 is TGTGCCAGCATCAAGAAACGGGACATTCGACTGCAGAACTATGGCTACACCTTC.

The chain carries TRBV5-1 and TRBJ2-1, with D maybe TRBD2 (7 bases). V gave up 0 bases and J gave up 8 bases, with 15 bases separating them. Germline V lookup: CDR1 SGHRS, CDR2 YFSETQ. This CDR3 has 15 residues. The CDR3 loop reads CASSLEAGEGDEQFF. In nucleotides, the CDR3 is TGCGCCAGCAGCTTGGAGGCAGGGGAGGGCGATGAGCAGTTCTTC.

The rearrangement links TRBV6-6 to TRBJ1-2; D not certain. CDR1 is MNHNY, CDR2 SVGAGI, per germline (reference sequence). The CDR3 is 13 amino acids. The V end was cut by 3 bases, the J end by 4 bases, with 9 bases between. The CDR3 is CASSYTGSYGYTF. The CDR3 region has the DNA TGTGCCAGCAGTTATACTGGGAGCTATGGCTACACCTTC.

This clone was counted a few times. J is TRBJ2-7 and V is TRBV10-1; 12 positions agree with TRBD1. V gave up 9 bases and J gave up 3 bases; unmatched junction bases: 6. CDR1 WNHNN and CDR2 SYGVQD come from the germline V gene (reference sequence). The CDR3 runs 14 residues. CDR3 sequence: CASGGTGGIYEQYF. In DNA form, the CDR3 reads TGCGCCAGTGGAGGGACAGGGGGCATCTACGAGCAGTACTTC.

The V gene is TRBV12-3 or TRBV12-4, the J gene TRBJ1-5; 7 bases are a match to TRBD1. Germline trimming cut 5 bases from V and 8 bases from J; bases unmatched to any gene: 6. This CDR3 is 13 amino acids long. The CDR3 region is CASSLDRVKPQHF. CDR3 DNA sequence: TGTGCCAGCAGTCTAGACAGGGTAAAGCCCCAGCATTTT.